Below, 25 T cell receptor beta chains from the same sample are listed, as sequenced in a study of Graves' ophthalmopathy and Graves' hyperthyroidism. Amplification of the TCR beta CDR3 regions used RNA transcripts (as template). RT-PCR in the first round used HTBI primers; a second-round multiplex PCR followed. One entry per CDR3 protein results from TCRdb running MiXCR on the multiplex PCR reads. The data show a few hundred thousand distinct CDR3 sequences, approximately 20% seen once. The sample was peripheral blood. These receptors originate from a woman aged 18-30 years with Graves' ophthalmopathy.

This clonotype has more than one count but fewer than ten. The rearrangement uses TRBV11-2 and TRBJ1-2; D uncertain. The CDR3 length is 16 residues. The ends were cut back, 1 base at V and 4 bases at J, with 16 bases in the middle. Germline-derived CDR1 and CDR2 are SGHAT and FQNNGV. CDR3 bases: TGTGCCAGCAGCTTAGTTTTGGGCTCGAGGAGCTATGGCTACACCTTC. Its translation: CASSLVLGSRSYGYTF.

The V call is TRBV28, the J call TRBJ2-5; no definite D call. Germline assignment: CDR1 MDHEN and CDR2 SYDVKM. The length of the CDR3 is 14 residues. V gave up 6 bases and J gave up 1 base, with 12 bases separating them. The CDR3 coding sequence is TGTGCCAGCAGCTACGTCGGCCTCCAAGAGACCCAGTACTTC. It translates to CASSYVGLQETQYF. The variable domain in full, completed from reference TRBV28 and TRBJ2-5, reads DVKVTQSSRYLVKRTGEKVFLECVQDMDHENMFWYRQDPGLGLRLIYFSYDVKMKEKGDIPEGYSVSREKKERFSLILESASTNQTSMYLCASSYVGLQETQYFGPGTRLLVL.

In its sample, this clonotype was seen many times. The rearrangement uses TRBV6-1 and TRBJ1-5, with a weak D call TRBD1 (6 bases). The CDR3 extends over 16 amino acids. Germline-derived CDR1 and CDR2 are MNHNS and SASEGT. V shed 6 bases and J shed 2 bases, with 17 bases lying between them. The CDR3 reads CASRSLGGGRNQPQHF. The DNA for the CDR3 is TGTGCCAGCAGGTCCCTTGGAGGGGGGCGCAATCAGCCCCAGCATTTT.

The table lists this clonotype with many counts. V gene TRBV29-1 combines with J gene TRBJ2-7, with a tentative D call TRBD2 (5 bases). Germline V CDR1 and CDR2: SQVTM, ANQGSEA. V was shortened by 4 bases and J by 1 base, with 14 bases between the two germline ends. The length of the CDR3 is 14 residues. The CDR3 sequence is CSVVTGVGSYEQYF. CDR3 sequence (DNA): TGCAGCGTTGTCACCGGGGTGGGATCCTACGAGCAGTACTTC.

This clonotype was observed a single time. The V gene is TRBV20-1, the J gene TRBJ2-7; 7 bases map to TRBD1. Germline V gives CDR1 DFQATT, CDR2 SNEGSKA (reference sequence). CDR3 length equals 13 residues. J lost 4 bases, V lost 5 bases, and 8 bases had no gene match. The CDR3 DNA sequence: TGCAGTGCTTTCCGGGACAGTACTTACGAGCAGTACTTC. Amino acids: CSAFRDSTYEQYF.

This clonotype has at least ten counts. V gene TRBV5-1 combines with J gene TRBJ2-2; D is possibly TRBD1 (6 bases). Trimming pared 6 bases from V and 4 bases from J, leaving 7 bases between. The CDR3 has 12 residues. The germline CDR1 and CDR2 sequences are SGHRS and YFSETQ. This CDR3 reads CASTRGTGELFF. The CDR3 nucleotides read TGCGCCAGCACCAGGGGCACCGGGGAGCTGTTTTTT.

This clonotype was recorded many times. The chain links TRBV9 to TRBJ2-2, with D possibly matching TRBD2 (5 bases). This CDR3 is built from 17 residues. The germline V gene has CDR1 SGDLS and CDR2 YYNGEE. Trimming removed 0 bases from V and 3 bases from J, with 15 bases in between. The CDR3 region is CASSVDPGGPYTGELFF. The CDR3 DNA is TGTGCCAGCAGCGTAGACCCCGGCGGGCCTTACACCGGGGAGCTGTTTTTT. The full variable domain, in which reference TRBV9 and TRBJ2-2 provide the parts outside the CDR3, is DSGVTQTPKHLITATGQRVTLRCSPRSGDLSVYWYQQSLDQGLQFLIQYYNGEERAKGNILERFSAQQFPDLHSELNLSSLELGDSALYFCASSVDPGGPYTGELFFGEGSRLTVL.

This clonotype was observed many times. The chain has TRBV4-3 and TRBJ1-5, with unresolved D. The CDR3 is 15 amino acids. V was cut by 5 bases and J by 6 bases, with 17 bases left in between. Germline CDR1 LGHNA, CDR2 YSLEER. The CDR3: CASSLSRIDGQPQHF. CDR3 DNA sequence: TGCGCCAGCAGCTTAAGTCGTATTGACGGTCAGCCCCAGCATTTT.

The chain recombines TRBV19 with TRBJ2-5, with 8 positions matching TRBD2. The germline gives CDR1 LNHDA, CDR2 SQIVND (reference sequence). The CDR3 extends over 15 amino acids. After removal of 10 bases from V and 0 bases from J, the junction contained 10 bases not matched to a gene. The CDR3 loop is CATAPTSGYQETQYF. The CDR3 bases are TGTGCCACCGCCCCTACTAGCGGTTACCAAGAGACCCAGTACTTC.

This clonotype was counted ten times or more. The chain has TRBV29-1 and TRBJ1-1; 7 nucleotides line up with TRBD1. CDR3 length equals 18 residues. J lost 2 bases, V lost 4 bases, and 19 bases had no gene match. Germline V gene sequence: CDR1 SQVTM, CDR2 ANQGSEA. The CDR3 DNA reads as TGCAGCGTTGCTGGACCTTCACCATCGACAGGGCTTAACACTGAAGCTTTCTTT. The encoded protein is CSVAGPSPSTGLNTEAFF.

This clonotype was observed many times. The chain links TRBV20-1 to TRBJ2-7, with D possibly TRBD2 on 6 matching bases. Germline V gene sequence: CDR1 DFQATT, CDR2 SNEGSKA (reference sequence). Trimming left V 0 bases short and J 3 bases short, with 6 bases between. CDR3 size: 12 residues. The CDR3 loop reads CSAREGGYEQYF. The CDR3 DNA is TGCAGTGCTAGAGAGGGGGGCTACGAGCAGTACTTC.

This clonotype was detected ten times or more. The chain has TRBV11-1 and TRBJ2-2, with D possibly TRBD2 on 6 matching bases. Per germline, CDR1 SGHAT and CDR2 FQDESV (reference sequence). The CDR3 extends over 18 amino acids. Trimming removed 0 bases at V and 4 bases at J, with 18 bases between. The CDR3 spells CASSLALVILAFTGELFF. DNA for the CDR3: TGTGCCAGCAGCTTAGCGCTTGTTATTCTAGCGTTCACCGGGGAGCTGTTTTTT.

This clonotype was observed at least ten times. CDR3 DNA sequence: TGTGCCAGTAGTGTGACAGTCACTAACTATAATTCACCCCTCCACTTT. It encodes CASSVTVTNYNSPLHF. The V gene is TRBV19, the J gene TRBJ1-6, with D perhaps matching TRBD1 (5 bases). V dropped 5 bases and J dropped 3 bases, with 14 bases sitting between them. The CDR3 length is 16 residues. Germline-derived CDR1 and CDR2 are LNHDA and SQIVND (reference sequence).

This clonotype was picked up many times. J is TRBJ1-1 and V is TRBV11-2, with D possibly matching TRBD1 (5 bases). The CDR3 loop spans 14 amino acids. V was pared by 5 bases and J by 5 bases, with 15 bases between. CDR1 and CDR2 (germline): SGHAT, FQNNGV. CDR3 region: CASSPRGGSTEAFF. The CDR3 coding sequence is TGTGCCAGCAGCCCCCGGGGGGGGAGTACTGAAGCTTTCTTT.

Only one count was recorded for this clonotype. The CDR3 nucleotides read TGTGCCAGCAGTTACAATCGCGGGATGAACACCGGGGAGCTGTTTTTT. Encoded protein: CASSYNRGMNTGELFF. This rearrangement joins TRBV6-5 to TRBJ2-2; TRBD2 is a possible D gene (6 bases). The CDR3 length is 16 residues. Germline values: CDR1 MNHEY, CDR2 SVGAGI. Trimming shortened V by 2 bases and J by 1 base, and 11 bases separated the two germline ends.

The chain combines TRBV7-8 with TRBJ1-5; 8 bases line up with TRBD1. Germline values: CDR1 SGHVS, CDR2 FQNEAQ. After removal of 0 bases from V and 3 bases from J, the junction contained 7 bases not matched to a gene. The CDR3 runs to 17 residues. The CDR3 nucleotides read TGTGCCAGCAGCTTAGCCCGGACAGGGTCGGCCAATCAGCCCCAGCATTTT. It codes for CASSLARTGSANQPQHF.

This clonotype was seen a few times. The chain is built from TRBV3-1 and TRBJ1-1; D is perhaps TRBD1 (5 bases). V was cut by 1 base and J by 1 base, with 7 bases left in between. The CDR3 totals 14 residues. The germline CDR1 and CDR2 sequences are LGHDT and YNNKEL (reference sequence). Written as DNA, the CDR3 is TGTGCCAGCAGCCAAGTGGGACCGAACACTGAAGCTTTCTTT. Its translation: CASSQVGPNTEAFF.

This clonotype was seen many times. This chain joins TRBV11-2 and TRBJ1-1; 7 nucleotides align to TRBD1. V trimming: 3 bases; J trimming: 0 bases; junction bases outside the gene matches: 7. The germline V gene has CDR1 SGHAT and CDR2 FQNNGV. This CDR3 is built from 16 residues. CDR3 residues: CASSFSGTAMNTEAFF. The DNA for the CDR3 is TGTGCCAGCAGCTTCTCCGGGACAGCTATGAACACTGAAGCTTTCTTT. Combining the CDR3 with reference TRBV11-2 and TRBJ1-1 gives the whole variable domain EAGVAQSPRYKIIEKRQSVAFWCNPISGHATLYWYQQILGQGPKLLIQFQNNGVVDDSQLPKDRFSAERLKGVDSTLKIQPAKLEDSAVYLCASSFSGTAMNTEAFFGQGTRLTVV.

The chain couples TRBV27 to TRBJ1-6, with no clear D. This CDR3 comprises 14 residues. Trimming took 5 bases from V and 4 from J, leaving 9 bases between them. CDR1 is MNHEY, CDR2 SMNVEV, per germline (reference sequence). The CDR3 DNA is TGTGCCAGCAGTATGACGGTTTATAATTCACCCCTCCACTTT. Its translation: CASSMTVYNSPLHF.

The gene calls are TRBV6-5 and TRBJ2-2, with 11 bases fitting TRBD2. CDR3 length: 16 amino acids. CDR1 MNHEY and CDR2 SVGAGI come from the germline V gene. With 0 bases clipped from V and 5 bases from J, the junction kept 2 bases outside the gene matches. The CDR3 spells CASSYSRLAGTGELFF. The CDR3, as DNA: TGTGCCAGCAGTTACTCTAGACTAGCGGGGACCGGGGAGCTGTTTTTT.

The chain uses TRBV6-5 and TRBJ1-5, with no clear D. Germline assignment: CDR1 MNHEY and CDR2 SVGAGI. The CDR3 contains 14 residues. The germline V and J ends were trimmed by 3 bases and 4 bases, with 10 bases remaining between them. The CDR3 DNA follows: TGTGCCAGCAGTTATAATCGTCAGAATCAGCCCCAGCATTTT. Translation gives CASSYNRQNQPQHF.

The chain couples TRBV20-1 to TRBJ2-5, with 11 bases that match TRBD2. This CDR3 has 12 residues. Germline CDR1 reads DFQATT; CDR2 reads SNEGSKA (reference sequence). V lost 6 bases and J lost 7; bases outside the gene matches: 4. In DNA form, the CDR3 reads TGCAGTGCCCCCACTAGCGGGGGGACCCAGTACTTC. Amino acids: CSAPTSGGTQYF.

In its sample, this clonotype was seen many times. The gene calls are TRBV6-2 or TRBV6-3 and TRBJ2-7; D unclear. Germline assignment: CDR1 MNHEY and CDR2 SVGEGT. The CDR3 runs to 15 residues. Trimming cost V 8 bases and J 0 bases, with 17 bases left between them. The DNA of the CDR3 is TGTGCCAGCGCAAAGTCGGCAAGCAGCTCCTACGAGCAGTACTTC. Residues: CASAKSASSSYEQYF.

This clonotype was observed at least ten times. The rearrangement joins TRBV4-2 to TRBJ1-1; D uncertain. Germline V lookup: CDR1 LGHNA, CDR2 YNFKEQ. V gave up 0 bases and J gave up 7 bases, with 9 bases separating them. The CDR3 has 13 amino acids. The CDR3 spells CASSQEMMDEAFF. CDR3 nucleotide sequence: TGTGCCAGCAGCCAAGAAATGATGGATGAAGCTTTCTTT.

This clonotype has a count of ten or more. The gene calls are TRBV19 and TRBJ1-5; possible D gene TRBD1, 6 bases. The CDR3 consists of 16 residues. The V gene lost 5 bases and the J gene lost 6 bases, with 20 bases spanning the gap. In germline, CDR1 is LNHDA, CDR2 SQIVND (reference sequence). The CDR3 reads CASSFPRGTGSQPQHF. CDR3 sequence (DNA): TGTGCCAGTAGTTTCCCAAGGGGCACAGGGTCTCAGCCCCAGCATTTT.